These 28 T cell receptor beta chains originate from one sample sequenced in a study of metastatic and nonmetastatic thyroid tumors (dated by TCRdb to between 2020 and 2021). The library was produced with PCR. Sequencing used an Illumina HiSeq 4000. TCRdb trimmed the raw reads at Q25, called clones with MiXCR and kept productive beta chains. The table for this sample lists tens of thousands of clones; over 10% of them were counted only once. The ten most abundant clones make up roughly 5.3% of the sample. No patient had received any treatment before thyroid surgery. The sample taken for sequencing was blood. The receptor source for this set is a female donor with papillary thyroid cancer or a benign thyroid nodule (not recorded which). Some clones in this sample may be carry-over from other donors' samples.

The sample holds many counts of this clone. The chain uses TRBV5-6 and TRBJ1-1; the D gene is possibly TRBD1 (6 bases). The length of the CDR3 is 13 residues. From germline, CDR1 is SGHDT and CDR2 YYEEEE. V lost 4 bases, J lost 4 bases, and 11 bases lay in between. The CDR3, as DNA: TGTGCCAGCAGCACCAGGGGTGTCACTGAAGCTTTCTTT. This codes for CASSTRGVTEAFF.

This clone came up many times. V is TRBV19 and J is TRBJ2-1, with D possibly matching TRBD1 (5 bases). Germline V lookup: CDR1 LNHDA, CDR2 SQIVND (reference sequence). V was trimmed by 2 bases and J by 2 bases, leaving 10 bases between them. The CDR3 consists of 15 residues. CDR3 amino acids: CASSIKGYPYNEQFF. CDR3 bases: TGTGCCAGTAGTATAAAGGGGTACCCCTACAATGAGCAGTTCTTC.

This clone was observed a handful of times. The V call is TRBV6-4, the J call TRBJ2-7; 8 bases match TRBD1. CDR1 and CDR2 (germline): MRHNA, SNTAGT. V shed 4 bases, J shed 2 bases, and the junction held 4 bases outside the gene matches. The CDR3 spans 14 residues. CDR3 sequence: CASSAGQGAYEQYF. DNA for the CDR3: TGTGCCAGCAGTGCCGGACAGGGTGCCTACGAGCAGTACTTC.

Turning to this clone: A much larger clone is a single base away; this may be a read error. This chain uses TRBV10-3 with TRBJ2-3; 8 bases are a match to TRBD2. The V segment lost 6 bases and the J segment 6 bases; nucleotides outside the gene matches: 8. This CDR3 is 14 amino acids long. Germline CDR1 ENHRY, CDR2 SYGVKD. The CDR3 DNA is TGTGCCATCAGCCATAGCGGGATGGGGGATACGCAGTATTTT. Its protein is CAISHSGMGDTQYF.

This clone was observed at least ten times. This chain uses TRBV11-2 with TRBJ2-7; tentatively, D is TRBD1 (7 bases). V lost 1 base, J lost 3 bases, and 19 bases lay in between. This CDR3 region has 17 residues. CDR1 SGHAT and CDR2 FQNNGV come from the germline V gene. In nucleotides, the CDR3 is TGTGCCAGCAGCTTAGGGGGGGTGTCCGGGACAGTCTACGAGCAGTACTTC. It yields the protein CASSLGGVSGTVYEQYF.

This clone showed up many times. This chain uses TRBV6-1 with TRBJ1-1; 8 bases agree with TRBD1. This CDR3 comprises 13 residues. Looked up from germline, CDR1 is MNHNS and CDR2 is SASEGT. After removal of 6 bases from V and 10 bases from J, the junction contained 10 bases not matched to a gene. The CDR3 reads CASSPDRGSGAFF. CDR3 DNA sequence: TGTGCCAGCAGCCCCGACAGGGGATCAGGAGCTTTCTTT.

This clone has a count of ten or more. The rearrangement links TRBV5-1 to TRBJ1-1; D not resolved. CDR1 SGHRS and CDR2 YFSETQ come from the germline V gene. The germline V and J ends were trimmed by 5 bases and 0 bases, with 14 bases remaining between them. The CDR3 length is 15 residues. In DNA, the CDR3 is TGCGCCAGCAGTTCGAAAATGGTCTTGAACACTGAAGCTTTCTTT. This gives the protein CASSSKMVLNTEAFF.

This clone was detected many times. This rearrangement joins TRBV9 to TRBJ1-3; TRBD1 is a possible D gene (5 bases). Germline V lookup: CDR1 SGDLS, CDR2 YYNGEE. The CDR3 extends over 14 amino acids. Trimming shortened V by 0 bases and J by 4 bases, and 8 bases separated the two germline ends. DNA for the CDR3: TGTGCCAGCAGCGTAGCAGGGTCGGGAAACACCATATATTTT. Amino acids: CASSVAGSGNTIYF.

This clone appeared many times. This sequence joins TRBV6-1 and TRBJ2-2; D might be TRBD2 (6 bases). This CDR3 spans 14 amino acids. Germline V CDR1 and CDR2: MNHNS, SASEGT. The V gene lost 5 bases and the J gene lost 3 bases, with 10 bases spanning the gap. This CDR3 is CASSSGRYTGELFF. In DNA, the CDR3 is TGTGCCAGCAGTTCAGGGAGGTACACCGGGGAGCTGTTTTTT.

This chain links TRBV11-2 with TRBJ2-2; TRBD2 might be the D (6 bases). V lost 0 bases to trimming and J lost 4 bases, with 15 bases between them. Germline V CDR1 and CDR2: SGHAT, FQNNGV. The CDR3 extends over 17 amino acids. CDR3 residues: CASSLDERGLGTGELFF. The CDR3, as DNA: TGTGCCAGCAGCTTAGATGAGAGGGGACTCGGCACCGGGGAGCTGTTTTTT.

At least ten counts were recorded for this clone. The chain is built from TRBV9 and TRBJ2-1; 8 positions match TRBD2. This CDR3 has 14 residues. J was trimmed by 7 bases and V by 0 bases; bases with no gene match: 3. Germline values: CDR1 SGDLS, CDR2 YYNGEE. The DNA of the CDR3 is TGTGCCAGCAGCGTAGTCCCTAGCGGGAATGAGCAGTTCTTC. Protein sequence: CASSVVPSGNEQFF.

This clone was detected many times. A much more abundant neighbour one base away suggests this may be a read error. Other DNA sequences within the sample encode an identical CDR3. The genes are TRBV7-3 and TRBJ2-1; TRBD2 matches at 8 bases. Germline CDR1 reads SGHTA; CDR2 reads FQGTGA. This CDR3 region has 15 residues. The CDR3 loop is CASRPTPGLVNEQFF. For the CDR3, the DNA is TGCGCCAGCAGACCGACTCCGGGACTAGTGAATGAGCAGTTCTTC.

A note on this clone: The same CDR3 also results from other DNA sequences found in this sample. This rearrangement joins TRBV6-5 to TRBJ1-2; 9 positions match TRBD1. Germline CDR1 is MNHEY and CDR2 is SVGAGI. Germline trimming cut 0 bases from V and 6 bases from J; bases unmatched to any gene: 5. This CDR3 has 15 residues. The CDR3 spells CASSYSGTGLNGYTF. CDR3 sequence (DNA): TGTGCCAGCAGTTACTCTGGGACAGGGCTGAATGGCTACACCTTC.

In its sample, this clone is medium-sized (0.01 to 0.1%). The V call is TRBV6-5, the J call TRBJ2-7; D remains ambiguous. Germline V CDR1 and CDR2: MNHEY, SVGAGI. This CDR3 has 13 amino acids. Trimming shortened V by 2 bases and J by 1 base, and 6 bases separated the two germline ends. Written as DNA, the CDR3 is TGTGCCAGCAGTTACCCTGGTTCCTACGAGCAGTACTTC. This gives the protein CASSYPGSYEQYF.

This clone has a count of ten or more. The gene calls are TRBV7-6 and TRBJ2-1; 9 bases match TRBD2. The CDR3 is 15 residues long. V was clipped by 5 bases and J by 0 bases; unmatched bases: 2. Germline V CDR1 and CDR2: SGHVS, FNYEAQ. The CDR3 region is CASSVSGSSYNEQFF. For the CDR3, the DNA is TGTGCCAGCAGCGTTAGCGGGAGCTCCTACAATGAGCAGTTCTTC.

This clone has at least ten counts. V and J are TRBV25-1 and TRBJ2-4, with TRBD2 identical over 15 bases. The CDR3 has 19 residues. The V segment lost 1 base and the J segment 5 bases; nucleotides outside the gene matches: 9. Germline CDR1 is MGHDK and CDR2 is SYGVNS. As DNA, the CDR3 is TGTGCCAGCAGTGAATCCCGTCAGGGACTAGCGGGAGGCCAAAACATTCAGTACTTC. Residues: CASSESRQGLAGGQNIQYF.

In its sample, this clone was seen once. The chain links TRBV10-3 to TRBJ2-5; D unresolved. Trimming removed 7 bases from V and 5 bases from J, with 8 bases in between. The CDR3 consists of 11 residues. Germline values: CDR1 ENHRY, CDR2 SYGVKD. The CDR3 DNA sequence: TGTGCCATCACAGAAGGGGAGACCCAGTACTTC. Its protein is CAITEGETQYF.

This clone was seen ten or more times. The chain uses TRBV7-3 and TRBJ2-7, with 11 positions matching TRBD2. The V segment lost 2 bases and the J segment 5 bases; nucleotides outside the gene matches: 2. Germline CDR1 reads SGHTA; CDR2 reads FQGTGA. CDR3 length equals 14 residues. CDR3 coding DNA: TGTGCCAGCAGCTTAGGGACTAGCGGCGACGAGCAGTACTTC. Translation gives CASSLGTSGDEQYF.

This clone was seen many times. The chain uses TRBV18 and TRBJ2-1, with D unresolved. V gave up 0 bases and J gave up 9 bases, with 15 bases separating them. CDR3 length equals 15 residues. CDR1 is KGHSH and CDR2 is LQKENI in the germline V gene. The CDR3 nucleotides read TGTGCCAGCTCACCACCAAATGTTGCCTTGAGTGAGCAGTTCTTC. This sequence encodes CASSPPNVALSEQFF.

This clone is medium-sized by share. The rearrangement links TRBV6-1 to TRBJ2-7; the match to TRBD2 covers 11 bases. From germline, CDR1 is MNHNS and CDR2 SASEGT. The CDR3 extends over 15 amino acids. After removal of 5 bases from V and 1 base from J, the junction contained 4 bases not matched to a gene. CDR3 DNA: TGTGCCAGCAGTAAGGGACTAGCGGATTCCTACGAGCAGTACTTC. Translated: CASSKGLADSYEQYF.

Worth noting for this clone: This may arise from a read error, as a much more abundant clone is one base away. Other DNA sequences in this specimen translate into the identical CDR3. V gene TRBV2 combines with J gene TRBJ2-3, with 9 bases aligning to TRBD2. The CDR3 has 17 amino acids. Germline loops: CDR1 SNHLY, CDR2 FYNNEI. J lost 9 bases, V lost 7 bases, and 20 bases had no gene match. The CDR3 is CASTRTNRGSSGVTQYF. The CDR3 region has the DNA TGTGCCAGCACCCGAACTAACCGGGGGTCTAGCGGGGTCACGCAGTATTTT.

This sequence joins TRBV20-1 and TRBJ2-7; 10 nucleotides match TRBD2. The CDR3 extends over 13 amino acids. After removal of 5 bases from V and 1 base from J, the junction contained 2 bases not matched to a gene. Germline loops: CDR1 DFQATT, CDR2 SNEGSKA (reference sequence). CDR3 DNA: TGCAGTGCTTGGACTAGCGGATCCTACGAGCAGTACTTC. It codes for CSAWTSGSYEQYF.

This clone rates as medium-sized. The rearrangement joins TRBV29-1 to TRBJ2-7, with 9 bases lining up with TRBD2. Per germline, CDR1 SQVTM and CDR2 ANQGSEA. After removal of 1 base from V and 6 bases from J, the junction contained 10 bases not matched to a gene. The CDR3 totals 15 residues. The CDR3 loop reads CSVEGLLAGASEQYF. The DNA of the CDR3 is TGCAGCGTTGAAGGGTTATTAGCGGGAGCAAGCGAGCAGTACTTC.

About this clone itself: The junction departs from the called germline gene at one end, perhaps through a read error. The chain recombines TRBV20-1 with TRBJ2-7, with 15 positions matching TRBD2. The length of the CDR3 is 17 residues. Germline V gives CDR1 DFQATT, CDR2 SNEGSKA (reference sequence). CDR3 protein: CSARGLAGGTKTYEQYF. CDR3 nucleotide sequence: TGCAGTGCCAGAGGACTAGCGGGAGGGACGAAAACCTACGAGCAGTACTTC.

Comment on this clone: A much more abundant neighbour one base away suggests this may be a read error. The CDR3 bases are TGCAGCGCTGATAAGTACCATGGGGCAGATACGCAGTATTTT. This gives the protein CSADKYHGADTQYF. The chain combines TRBV29-1 with TRBJ2-3; no reliable D call. The CDR3 consists of 14 residues. V gave up 7 bases and J gave up 4 bases, with 18 bases separating them. Germline lookup yields CDR1 SQVTM and CDR2 ANQGSEA.

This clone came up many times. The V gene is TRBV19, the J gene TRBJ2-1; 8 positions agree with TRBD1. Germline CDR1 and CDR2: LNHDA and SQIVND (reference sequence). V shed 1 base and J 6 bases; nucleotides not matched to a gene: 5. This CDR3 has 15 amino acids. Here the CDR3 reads CASSIGQGAANEQFF. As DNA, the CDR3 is TGTGCCAGTAGTATAGGGCAGGGGGCAGCCAATGAGCAGTTCTTC.

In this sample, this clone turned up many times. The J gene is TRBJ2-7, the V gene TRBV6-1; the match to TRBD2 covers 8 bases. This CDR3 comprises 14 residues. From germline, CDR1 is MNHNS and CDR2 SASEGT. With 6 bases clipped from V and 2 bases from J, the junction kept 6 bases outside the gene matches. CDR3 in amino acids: CASRQTGLAYEQYF. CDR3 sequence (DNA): TGTGCCAGCAGACAAACGGGACTAGCCTACGAGCAGTACTTC.

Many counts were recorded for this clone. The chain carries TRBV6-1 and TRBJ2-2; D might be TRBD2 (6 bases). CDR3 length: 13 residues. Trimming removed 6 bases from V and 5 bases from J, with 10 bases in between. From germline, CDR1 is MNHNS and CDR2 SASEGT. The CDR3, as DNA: TGTGCCAGCAGGCCGGGAGTAACCGGGGAGCTGTTTTTT. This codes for CASRPGVTGELFF.